The present T cell receptor beta chain was sequenced within a study of lymphopenia after photon versus proton radiotherapy. Study findings and constraints: Post-nadir TCR diversity decline inversely tracked overall survival among those who died. After the lymphocyte nadir, photon-treated repertoires showed oligoclonal expansion, especially of CD8+ Temra cells. Proton therapy kept repertoires fairly stable, unlike photons, which gained effector/memory cells.

Concerning this clone: Its antigen remains unidentified.

Germline values: CDR1 SGHRS, CDR2 YFSETQ. The CDR3 spans 13 residues. V dropped 0 bases and J dropped 0 bases, with 0 bases sitting between them. Profiled with immunoSEQ multiplex PCR; TCRdb holds only in-frame clones, not every one. The table records some 45,000 clones, under 85% of them present only once. Sequencing used peripheral blood, obtained from a patient treated with proton-based radiotherapy. The clonotype comes from a woman in her 70s with pancreatic cancer. The chain is built from TRBV5-1 and TRBJ2-2; D is unresolved. The chain's CDR3 is CASSLANTGELFF. The CDR3, as DNA: TGCGCCAGCAGCTTGGCGAACACCGGGGAGCTGTTTTTT.